This T cell receptor beta chain stems from a study of T cells expressing NK-cell markers. About the research overall: Of eight sequenced donors, seven were HCMV-seropositive and one HCMV-seronegative. Points from the study as a whole: Top CD8+ clonotypes included the dominant CD3+CD56+NKG2C+ clonotypes in six donors.

Concerning this clonotype: Its antigen is undetermined.

Generation of TCR beta cDNA was performed by 5'RACE template switching incorporating UMIs. TCRdb reworked the 5' RACE reads into one entry per CDR3 protein, no DNA. The specimen's table records roughly 380,000 distinct CDR3 sequences. The CDR3 spans 15 residues. The V gene's germline CDR1 is MNHEY and CDR2 SVGEGT. This TCR derives from a man aged 18 to 69 in good health. Sequenced input: blood T cells: a sorted CD56 or NKG2C T cell subset, CD4+ or CD8+ T cells, or bulk PBMC T cells (not recorded which). The chain uses TRBV6-2 or TRBV6-3 and TRBJ2-2; TCRdb's D gene call, TRBD1, goes unchecked for lack of DNA. CDR3 region: CASRAQDRGTGELFF.